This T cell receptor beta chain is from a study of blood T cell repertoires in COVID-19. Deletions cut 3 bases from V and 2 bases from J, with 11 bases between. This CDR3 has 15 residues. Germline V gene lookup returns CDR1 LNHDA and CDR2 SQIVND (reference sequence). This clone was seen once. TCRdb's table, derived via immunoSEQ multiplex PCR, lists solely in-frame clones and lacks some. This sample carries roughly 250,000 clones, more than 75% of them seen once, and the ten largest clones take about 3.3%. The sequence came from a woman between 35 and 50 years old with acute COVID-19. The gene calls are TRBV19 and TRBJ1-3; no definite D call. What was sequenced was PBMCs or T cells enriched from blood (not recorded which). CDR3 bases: TGTGCCAGTAGTATCTCAGCGACTCCTGGAAACACCATATATTTT. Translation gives CASSISATPGNTIYF.